This T cell receptor (beta chain) was identified in a study of blood T cells in healthy people across ages. A sample-barcoded 5' primer and a J-beta primer mix were used in a second PCR of about 7 to 11 cycles. In TCRdb, the 5' RACE reads were re-called with MiXCR into one record per CDR3 protein. The table lists more than 1,400,000 distinct CDR3 sequences, 40% to 50% of them singletons. The length of the CDR3 is 13 residues. V was pared by 5 bases and J by 8 bases, with 18 bases between. Germline values: CDR1 DFQATT, CDR2 SNEGSKA (reference sequence). Source material: blood. This rearrangement joins TRBV20-1 to TRBJ1-2; D gene unclear. The clonotype originates from a young woman in good health. CDR3 residues: CSASPTGSGGYTF. In nucleotides, the CDR3 is TGCAGTGCTTCCCCGACGGGGTCGGGAGGCTACACCTTC.